The source of this T cell receptor (beta chain) is a study of OX40 agonist ivuxolimab in advanced cancers. Overall study: People who had prior anti-PD-1, anti-PD-L1 or anti-CTLA-4 therapy could take part, and less than 50% had some. Study-wide findings and caveats: The authors also found low normalized T-cell clonal expansion in some nonresponders. On average, CD8+ T cells showed a greater number of expanded clones than CD4+. Both blood CD4+ and CD8+ T cells showed clonal growth by week 6 at 0.1 to 3.0 mg/kg.

The protocol was immunoSEQ multiplex PCR, while the TCRdb copy is restricted to in-frame clones and leaves out a portion. The top ten hold 20% to 30% of the sample, which has under 20,000 clones, about two thirds seen once. The CDR3 loop spans 19 amino acids. V dropped 5 bases and J dropped 0; count of bases not matched to a gene: 17. Germline assignment: CDR1 SGHTA and CDR2 FQGNSA. This clone was seen a single time. As yet, its antigen is unknown. This TCR was sampled from an adult with an advanced solid tumor such as melanoma, head and neck, liver or kidney cancer. V and J are TRBV7-2 and TRBJ2-7; 9 bases match TRBD2. The sample consisted of CD4+ or CD8+ T cells sorted from blood, taken in a trial of the OX40 agonist ivuxolimab. CDR3 nucleotides: TGTGCCAGCAGCCCCTACAGTACCCCGGGACTAGCCTACTCCTACGAGCAGTACTTC. Protein sequence: CASSPYSTPGLAYSYEQYF.